This T cell receptor (beta chain) was captured in a study of T-cell reconstitution after alpha-beta-depleted transplantation in children. This CDR3 region has 16 residues. For TCRbeta, the library was prepared with unique molecular identifiers. TCRdb fed the PCR reads into MiXCR, producing one record per CDR3 protein. The table has about 600,000 distinct CDR3 sequences, 10% to 13% seen once. The clonotype originates from a human donor who donated a stem cell graft to a child with acute myeloid leukemia. This chain joins TRBV21-1 and TRBJ2-7. TRBV21-1 constitutes a pseudogene. Sequences were derived from PBMCs from the stem cell graft donor, sampled from the stem cell graft. In DNA, the CDR3 is TGTGCCAGCAGCCAAACACCACTGGGTCTCTCCTACGAGCAGTACTTC. Protein sequence: CASSQTPLGLSYEQYF.